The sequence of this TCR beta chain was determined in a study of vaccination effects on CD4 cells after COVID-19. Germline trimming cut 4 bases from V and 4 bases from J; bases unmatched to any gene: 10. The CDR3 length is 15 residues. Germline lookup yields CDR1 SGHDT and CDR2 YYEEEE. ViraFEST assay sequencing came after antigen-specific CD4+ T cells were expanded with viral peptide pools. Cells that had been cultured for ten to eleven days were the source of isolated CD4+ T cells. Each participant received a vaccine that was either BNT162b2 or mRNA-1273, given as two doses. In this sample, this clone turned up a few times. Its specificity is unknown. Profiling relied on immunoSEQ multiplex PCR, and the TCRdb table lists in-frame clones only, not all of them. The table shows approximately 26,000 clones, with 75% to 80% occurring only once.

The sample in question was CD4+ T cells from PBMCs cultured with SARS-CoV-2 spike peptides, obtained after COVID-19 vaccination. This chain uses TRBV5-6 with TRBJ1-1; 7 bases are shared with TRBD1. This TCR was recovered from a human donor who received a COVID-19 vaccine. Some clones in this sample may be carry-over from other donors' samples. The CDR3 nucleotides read TGTGCCAGCAGCCCCTTCTCTGGACAGGCCACTGAAGCTTTCTTT. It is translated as CASSPFSGQATEAFF. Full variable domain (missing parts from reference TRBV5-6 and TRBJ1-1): DAGVTQSPTHLIKTRGQQVTLRCSPKSGHDTVSWYQQALGQGPQFIFQYYEEEERQRGNFPDRFSGHQFPNYSSELNVNALLLGDSALYLCASSPFSGQATEAFFGQGTRLTVV.